This record looks at one TCR beta chain sequence and its context. The CDR3 sequence is 13 residues long. Trimming shortened V by 2 bases and J by 3 bases, and 5 bases separated the two germline ends. Germline V gene sequence: CDR1 KGHSH, CDR2 LQKENI. Expressed TCRB transcripts were sequenced after all isolated RNA was converted to cDNA. Generated by immunoSEQ multiplex PCR, the TCRdb table keeps only in-frame clones and is missing some. The sample has under 250,000 clones, 11% to 15% seen once; the top ten hold around 0.026%. CD45RO/CCR7/CD25/CD127/CD95/CD27 staining was used to isolate CD4+ naive, central memory, regulatory and stem cell-like memory cells by sorting. This record belongs to a study of beta chain features in type 1 diabetes.

The gene calls are TRBV18 and TRBJ1-5, with D uncertain. The source is a woman aged 40 to 55 in good health. The sequencing input was naive CD4+ T cells from blood. The CDR3, as DNA: TGTGCCAGCTCACCAACAGACAATCAGCCCCAGCATTTT. Amino acid sequence: CASSPTDNQPQHF.